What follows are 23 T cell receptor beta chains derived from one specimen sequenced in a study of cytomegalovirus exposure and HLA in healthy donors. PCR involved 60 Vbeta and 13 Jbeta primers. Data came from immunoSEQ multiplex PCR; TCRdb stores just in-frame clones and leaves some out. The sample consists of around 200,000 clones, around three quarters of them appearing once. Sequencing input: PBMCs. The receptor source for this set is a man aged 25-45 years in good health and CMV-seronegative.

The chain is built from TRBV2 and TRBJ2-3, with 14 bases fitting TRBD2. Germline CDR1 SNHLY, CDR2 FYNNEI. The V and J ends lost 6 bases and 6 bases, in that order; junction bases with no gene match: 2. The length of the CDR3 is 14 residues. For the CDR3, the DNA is TGTGCCAGCAGGGGACTAGCGGGAGTGGATACGCAGTATTTT. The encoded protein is CASRGLAGVDTQYF.

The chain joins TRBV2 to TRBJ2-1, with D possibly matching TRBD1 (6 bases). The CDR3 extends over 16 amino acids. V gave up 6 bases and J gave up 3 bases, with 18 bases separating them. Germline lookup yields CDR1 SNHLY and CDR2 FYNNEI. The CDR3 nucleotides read TGTGCCAGCAGCCCGTCAAGGGCAGGGGTCTACAATGAGCAGTTCTTC. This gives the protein CASSPSRAGVYNEQFF.

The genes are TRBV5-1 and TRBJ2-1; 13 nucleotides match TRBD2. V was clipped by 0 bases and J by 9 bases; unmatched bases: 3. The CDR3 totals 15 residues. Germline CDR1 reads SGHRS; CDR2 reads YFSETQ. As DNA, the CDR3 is TGCGCCAGCAGCTTGGGGACTAGCGGGAGTAGTGAGCAGTTCTTC. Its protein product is CASSLGTSGSSEQFF. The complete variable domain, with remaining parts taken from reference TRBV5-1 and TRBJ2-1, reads KAGVTQTPRYLIKTRGQQVTLSCSPISGHRSVSWYQQTPGQGLQFLFEYFSETQRNKGNFPGRFSGRQFSNSRSEMNVSTLELGDSALYLCASSLGTSGSSEQFFGPGTRLTVL.

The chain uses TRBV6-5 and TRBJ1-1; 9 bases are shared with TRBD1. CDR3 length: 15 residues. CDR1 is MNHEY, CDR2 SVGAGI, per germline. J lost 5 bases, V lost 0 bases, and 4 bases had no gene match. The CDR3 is CASSYSTGGRTEAFF. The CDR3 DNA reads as TGTGCCAGCAGTTACTCAACAGGGGGCCGGACTGAAGCTTTCTTT.

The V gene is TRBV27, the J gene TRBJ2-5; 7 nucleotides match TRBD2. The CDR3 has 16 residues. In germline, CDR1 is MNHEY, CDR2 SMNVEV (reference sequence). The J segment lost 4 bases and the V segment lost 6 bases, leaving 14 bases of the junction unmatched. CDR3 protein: CASRLGVSGLGETQYF. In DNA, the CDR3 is TGTGCCAGCAGACTCGGGGTTAGCGGGCTGGGAGAGACCCAGTACTTC.

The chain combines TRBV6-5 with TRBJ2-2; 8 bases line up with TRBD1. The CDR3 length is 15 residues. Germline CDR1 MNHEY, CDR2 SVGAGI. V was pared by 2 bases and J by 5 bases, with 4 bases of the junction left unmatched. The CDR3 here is CASSYTGQETGELFF. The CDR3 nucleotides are TGTGCCAGCAGTTACACGGGACAGGAAACCGGGGAGCTGTTTTTT.

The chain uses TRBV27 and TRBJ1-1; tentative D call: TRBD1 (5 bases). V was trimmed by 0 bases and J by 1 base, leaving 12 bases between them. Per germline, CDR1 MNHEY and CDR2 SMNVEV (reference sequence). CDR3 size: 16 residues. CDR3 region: CASSLSGQGWNTEAFF. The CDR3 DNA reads TGTGCCAGCAGTTTATCGGGGCAGGGATGGAACACTGAAGCTTTCTTT.

This CDR3 reads CASSFGGNQPQHF. In DNA, the CDR3 is TGTGCCAGCAGCTTCGGGGGAAATCAGCCCCAGCATTTT. V usage is TRBV11-2 and J usage is TRBJ1-5; D possibly corresponds to TRBD1 (5 bases). V was pared by 3 bases and J by 4 bases, with 7 bases between. The CDR3 length is 13 residues. Looked up from germline, CDR1 is SGHAT and CDR2 is FQNNGV. The whole variable domain, filled in from reference TRBV11-2 and TRBJ1-5, reads EAGVAQSPRYKIIEKRQSVAFWCNPISGHATLYWYQQILGQGPKLLIQFQNNGVVDDSQLPKDRFSAERLKGVDSTLKIQPAKLEDSAVYLCASSFGGNQPQHFGDGTRLSIL.

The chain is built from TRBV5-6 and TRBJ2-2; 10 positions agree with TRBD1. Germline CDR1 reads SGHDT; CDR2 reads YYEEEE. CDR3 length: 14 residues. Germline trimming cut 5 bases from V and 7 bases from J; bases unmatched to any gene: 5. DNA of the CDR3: TGTGCCAGCAGACAGGGACAGGGGCGCGGGGAGCTGTTTTTT. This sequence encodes CASRQGQGRGELFF. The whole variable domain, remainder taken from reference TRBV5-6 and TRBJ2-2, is DAGVTQSPTHLIKTRGQQVTLRCSPKSGHDTVSWYQQALGQGPQFIFQYYEEEERQRGNFPDRFSGHQFPNYSSELNVNALLLGDSALYLCASRQGQGRGELFFGEGSRLTVL.

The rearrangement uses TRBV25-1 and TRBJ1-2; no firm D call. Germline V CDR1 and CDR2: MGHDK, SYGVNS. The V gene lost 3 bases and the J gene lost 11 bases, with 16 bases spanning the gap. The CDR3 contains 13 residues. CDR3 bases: TGTGCCAGCAGTGAGGGTAGTGAGGTGTCGTACACCTTC. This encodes CASSEGSEVSYTF.

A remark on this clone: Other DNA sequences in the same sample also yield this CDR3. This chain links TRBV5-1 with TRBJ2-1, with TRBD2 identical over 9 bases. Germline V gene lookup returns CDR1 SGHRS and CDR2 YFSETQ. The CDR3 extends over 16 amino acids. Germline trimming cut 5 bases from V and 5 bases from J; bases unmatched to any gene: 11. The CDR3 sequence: CASRKEPGLADNEQFF. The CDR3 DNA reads TGCGCCAGCAGAAAGGAACCGGGACTAGCCGACAATGAGCAGTTCTTC. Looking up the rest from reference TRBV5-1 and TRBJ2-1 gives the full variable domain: KAGVTQTPRYLIKTRGQQVTLSCSPISGHRSVSWYQQTPGQGLQFLFEYFSETQRNKGNFPGRFSGRQFSNSRSEMNVSTLELGDSALYLCASRKEPGLADNEQFFGPGTRLTVL.

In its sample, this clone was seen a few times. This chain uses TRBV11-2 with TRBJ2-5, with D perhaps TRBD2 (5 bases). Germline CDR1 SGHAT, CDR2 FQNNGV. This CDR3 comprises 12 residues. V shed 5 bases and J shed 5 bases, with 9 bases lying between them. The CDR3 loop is CASSPRGETQYF. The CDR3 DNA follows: TGTGCCAGCAGCCCAAGAGGGGAGACCCAGTACTTC.

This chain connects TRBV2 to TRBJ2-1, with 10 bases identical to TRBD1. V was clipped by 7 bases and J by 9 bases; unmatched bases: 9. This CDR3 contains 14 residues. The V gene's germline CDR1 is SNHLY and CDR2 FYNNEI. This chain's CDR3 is CASNRDRGGGEQFF. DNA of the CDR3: TGTGCCAGCAATCGGGACAGGGGAGGTGGTGAGCAGTTCTTC.

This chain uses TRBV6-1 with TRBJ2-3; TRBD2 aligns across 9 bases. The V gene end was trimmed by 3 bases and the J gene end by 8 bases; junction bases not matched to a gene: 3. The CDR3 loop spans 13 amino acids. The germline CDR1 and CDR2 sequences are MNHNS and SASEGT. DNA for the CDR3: TGTGCCAGCAGTGATAGCGGGAGAGCTACGCAGTATTTT. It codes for CASSDSGRATQYF.

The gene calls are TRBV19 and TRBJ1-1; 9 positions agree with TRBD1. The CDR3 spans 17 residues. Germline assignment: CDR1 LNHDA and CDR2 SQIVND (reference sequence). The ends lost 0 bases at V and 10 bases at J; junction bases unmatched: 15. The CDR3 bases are TGTGCCAGTAGTATAGAGCCCCCCGGGACAGGGTTCGAACGAGCTTTCTTT. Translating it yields CASSIEPPGTGFERAFF.

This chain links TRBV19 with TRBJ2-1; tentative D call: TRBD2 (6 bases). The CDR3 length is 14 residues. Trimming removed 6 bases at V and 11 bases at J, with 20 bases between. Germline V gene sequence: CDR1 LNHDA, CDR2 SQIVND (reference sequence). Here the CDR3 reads CASRPSGLPTQQFF. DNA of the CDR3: TGTGCCAGTAGGCCGTCGGGACTCCCAACCCAGCAGTTCTTC.

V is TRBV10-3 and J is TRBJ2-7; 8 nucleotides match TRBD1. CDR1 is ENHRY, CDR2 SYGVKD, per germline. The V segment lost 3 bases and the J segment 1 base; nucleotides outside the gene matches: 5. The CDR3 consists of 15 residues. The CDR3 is CAISDAGGASYEQYF. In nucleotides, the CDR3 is TGTGCCATCAGTGACGCAGGGGGCGCTTCCTACGAGCAGTACTTC.

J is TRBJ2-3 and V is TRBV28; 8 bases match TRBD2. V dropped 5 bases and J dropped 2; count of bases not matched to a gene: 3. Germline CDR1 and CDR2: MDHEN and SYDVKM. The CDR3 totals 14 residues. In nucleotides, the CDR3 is TGTGCCAGCAGTGTAGCGGGAACCACAGATACGCAGTATTTT. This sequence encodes CASSVAGTTDTQYF.

Here the CDR3 reads CASSLRGPNTGELFF. The CDR3 DNA sequence: TGTGCCAGCAGCTTAAGGGGGCCGAACACCGGGGAGCTGTTTTTT. The rearrangement uses TRBV11-3 and TRBJ2-2; 7 bases align to TRBD1. The CDR3 runs to 15 residues. The germline V gene encodes CDR1 SGHNT and CDR2 YENEEA. Losses at the gene ends were 2 bases for V and 0 bases for J; bases not matched to a gene: 0.

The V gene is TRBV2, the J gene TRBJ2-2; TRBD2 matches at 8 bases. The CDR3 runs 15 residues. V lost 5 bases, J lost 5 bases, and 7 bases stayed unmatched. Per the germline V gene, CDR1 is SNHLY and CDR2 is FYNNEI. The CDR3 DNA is TGTGCCAGCAGTTCAAGCGGGAGCGGGACCGGGGAGCTGTTTTTT. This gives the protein CASSSSGSGTGELFF.

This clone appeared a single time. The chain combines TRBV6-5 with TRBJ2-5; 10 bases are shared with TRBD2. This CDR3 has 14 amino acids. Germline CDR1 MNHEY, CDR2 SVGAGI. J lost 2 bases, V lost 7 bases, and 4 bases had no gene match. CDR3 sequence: CASKRTSGQETQYF. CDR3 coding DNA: TGTGCCAGCAAGAGGACTAGCGGACAAGAGACCCAGTACTTC.

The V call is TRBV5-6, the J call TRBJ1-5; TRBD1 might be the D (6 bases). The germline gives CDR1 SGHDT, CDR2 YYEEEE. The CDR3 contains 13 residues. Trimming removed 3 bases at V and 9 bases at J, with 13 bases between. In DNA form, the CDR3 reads TGTGCCAGCAGCTGGGGGCGGGTTCCGCCCCAGCATTTT. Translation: CASSWGRVPPQHF. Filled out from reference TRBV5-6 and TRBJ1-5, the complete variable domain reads DAGVTQSPTHLIKTRGQQVTLRCSPKSGHDTVSWYQQALGQGPQFIFQYYEEEERQRGNFPDRFSGHQFPNYSSELNVNALLLGDSALYLCASSWGRVPPQHFGDGTRLSIL.

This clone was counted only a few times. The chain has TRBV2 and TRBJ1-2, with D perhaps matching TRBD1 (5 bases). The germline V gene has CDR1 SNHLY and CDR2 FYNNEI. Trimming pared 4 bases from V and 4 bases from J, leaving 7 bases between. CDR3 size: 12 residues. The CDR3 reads CASSGTFYGYTF. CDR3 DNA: TGTGCCAGCAGTGGGACATTCTATGGCTACACCTTC.